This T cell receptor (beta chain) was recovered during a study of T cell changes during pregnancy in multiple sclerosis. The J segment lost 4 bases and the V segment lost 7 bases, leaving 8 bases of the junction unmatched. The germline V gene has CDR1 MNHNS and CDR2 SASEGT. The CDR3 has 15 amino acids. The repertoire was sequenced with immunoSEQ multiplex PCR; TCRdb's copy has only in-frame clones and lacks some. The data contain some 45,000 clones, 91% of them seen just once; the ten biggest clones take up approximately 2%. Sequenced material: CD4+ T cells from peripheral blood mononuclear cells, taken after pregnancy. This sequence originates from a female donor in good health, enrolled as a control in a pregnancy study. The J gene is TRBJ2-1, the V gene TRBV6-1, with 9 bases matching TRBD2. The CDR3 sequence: CASTLGLAGYNEQFF. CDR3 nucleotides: TGTGCCAGCACCCTTGGGCTAGCGGGGTACAATGAGCAGTTCTTC.